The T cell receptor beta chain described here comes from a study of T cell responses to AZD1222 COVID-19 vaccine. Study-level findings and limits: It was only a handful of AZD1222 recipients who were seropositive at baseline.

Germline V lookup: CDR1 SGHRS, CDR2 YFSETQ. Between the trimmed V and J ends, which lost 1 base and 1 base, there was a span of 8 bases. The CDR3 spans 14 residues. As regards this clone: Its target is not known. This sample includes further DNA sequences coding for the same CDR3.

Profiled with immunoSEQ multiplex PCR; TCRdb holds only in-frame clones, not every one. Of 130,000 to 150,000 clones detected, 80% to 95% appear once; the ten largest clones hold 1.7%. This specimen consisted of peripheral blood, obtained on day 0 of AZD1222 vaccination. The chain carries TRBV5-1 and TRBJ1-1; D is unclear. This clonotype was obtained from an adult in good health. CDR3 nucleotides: TGCGCCAGCAGCTTGTTGGGTACGAACACTGAAGCTTTCTTT. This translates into CASSLLGTNTEAFF.